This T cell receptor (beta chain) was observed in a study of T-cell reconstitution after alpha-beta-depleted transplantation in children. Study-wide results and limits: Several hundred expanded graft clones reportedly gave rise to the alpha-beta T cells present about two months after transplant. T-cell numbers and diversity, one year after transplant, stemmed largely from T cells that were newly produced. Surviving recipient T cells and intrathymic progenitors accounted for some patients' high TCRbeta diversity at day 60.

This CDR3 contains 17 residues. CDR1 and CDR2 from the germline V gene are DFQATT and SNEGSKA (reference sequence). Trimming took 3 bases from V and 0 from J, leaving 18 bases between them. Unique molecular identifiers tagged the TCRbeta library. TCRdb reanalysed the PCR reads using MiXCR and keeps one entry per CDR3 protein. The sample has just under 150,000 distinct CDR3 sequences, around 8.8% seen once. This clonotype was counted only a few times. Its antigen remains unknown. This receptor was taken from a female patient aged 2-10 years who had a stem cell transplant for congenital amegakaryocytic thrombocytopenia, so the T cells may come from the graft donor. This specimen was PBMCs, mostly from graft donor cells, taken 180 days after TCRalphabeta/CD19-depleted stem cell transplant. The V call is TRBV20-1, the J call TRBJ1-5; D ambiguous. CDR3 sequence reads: CSASAGLPGFSNQPQHF. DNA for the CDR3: TGCAGTGCTAGCGCTGGACTGCCGGGGTTTAGCAATCAGCCCCAGCATTTT.